Each of the 25 T cell receptor beta chains below was sequenced from the same sample in a study of technical replicates of blood from a handful of donors. This table comes from immunoSEQ multiplex PCR, and its TCRdb copy is limited to in-frame clones, with some not included. The table shows some 63,000 clones, with around nine tenths occurring only once. Input material: PBMCs. The receptors come from a human donor in good health. Some clones in this sample may be carry-over from other donors' samples.

V and J are TRBV5-1 and TRBJ1-1; D might be TRBD1 (6 bases). Trimming pared 3 bases from V and 5 bases from J, leaving 17 bases between. The CDR3 is made up of 15 amino acids. Germline V gene data show CDR1 as SGHRS and CDR2 as YFSETQ. The CDR3 spells CASSSGLQGWTEAFF. In DNA form, the CDR3 reads TGCGCCAGCAGCTCTGGGTTACAGGGTTGGACTGAAGCTTTCTTT. The full variable domain, rest sourced from reference TRBV5-1 and TRBJ1-1, is KAGVTQTPRYLIKTRGQQVTLSCSPISGHRSVSWYQQTPGQGLQFLFEYFSETQRNKGNFPGRFSGRQFSNSRSEMNVSTLELGDSALYLCASSSGLQGWTEAFFGQGTRLTVV.

V and J are TRBV4-1 and TRBJ1-1, with D uncertain. The germline V gene has CDR1 MGHRA and CDR2 YSYEKL. The CDR3 runs 15 residues. Trimming left V 0 bases short and J 4 bases short, with 12 bases between. The CDR3 reads CASSQDRGSGTEAFF. The DNA of the CDR3 is TGCGCCAGCAGCCAAGATCGGGGTTCTGGCACTGAAGCTTTCTTT.

This clone is termed medium-sized. The chain has TRBV7-3 and TRBJ2-1, with 7 bases fitting TRBD2. V lost 5 bases, J lost 8 bases, and 18 bases stayed unmatched. CDR3 length: 17 residues. Germline CDR1 reads SGHTA; CDR2 reads FQGTGA. In nucleotides, the CDR3 is TGTGCCAGCAGCCCCTATCCGGGACTAACGACCAGAGATGAGCAGTTCTTC. Translating gives CASSPYPGLTTRDEQFF.

The J gene is TRBJ1-1, the V gene TRBV7-9; 7 nucleotides line up with TRBD1. V was clipped by 5 bases and J by 7 bases; unmatched bases: 16. Germline V gene lookup returns CDR1 SEHNR and CDR2 FQNEAQ (reference sequence). The CDR3 loop spans 16 amino acids. The CDR3 spells CASSPRRTGQKLEAFF. The CDR3 bases are TGTGCCAGCAGCCCGCGTCGGACGGGACAGAAACTTGAAGCTTTCTTT. The variable domain in full, completed from reference TRBV7-9 and TRBJ1-1, reads DTGVSQNPRHKITKRGQNVTFRCDPISEHNRLYWYRQTLGQGPEFLTYFQNEAQLEKSRLLSDRFSAERPKGSFSTLEIQRTEQGDSAMYLCASSPRRTGQKLEAFFGQGTRLTVV.

To note about this clone: The same CDR3 is also encoded by other DNA sequences in this sample. This chain uses TRBV5-1 with TRBJ1-4; D remains unclear. Germline V gives CDR1 SGHRS, CDR2 YFSETQ. Trimming shortened V by 3 bases and J by 0 bases, and 6 bases separated the two germline ends. This CDR3 is 14 amino acids long. The CDR3: CASSSTTTNEKLFF. The DNA of the CDR3 is TGCGCCAGCAGCTCAACTACAACTAATGAAAAACTGTTTTTT. Together with reference TRBV5-1 and TRBJ1-4, the CDR3 gives the full variable domain: KAGVTQTPRYLIKTRGQQVTLSCSPISGHRSVSWYQQTPGQGLQFLFEYFSETQRNKGNFPGRFSGRQFSNSRSEMNVSTLELGDSALYLCASSSTTTNEKLFFGSGTQLSVL.

This chain links TRBV6-5 with TRBJ1-4; tentatively, D is TRBD1 (6 bases). Germline-derived CDR1 and CDR2 are MNHEY and SVGAGI. The CDR3 covers 14 residues. V was cut by 2 bases and J by 8 bases, with 12 bases left in between. Here the CDR3 reads CASSYGGAGEKLFF. Here the CDR3 DNA reads TGTGCCAGCAGTTACGGGGGGGCCGGGGAAAAACTGTTTTTT.

The chain uses TRBV5-1 and TRBJ1-4, with D unclear. The CDR3 sequence is 14 residues long. Trimming took off 6 bases at V and 4 bases at J, with 13 bases between the two ends. In germline, CDR1 is SGHRS, CDR2 YFSETQ. This CDR3 reads CASTRNGDNEKLFF. The CDR3 DNA sequence: TGCGCCAGCACCCGTAACGGGGATAATGAAAAACTGTTTTTT.

The chain has TRBV6-4 and TRBJ2-1; TRBD2 matches 11 bases. The CDR3 is made up of 14 amino acids. The germline V gene has CDR1 MRHNA and CDR2 SNTAGT. The V gene end was trimmed by 7 bases and the J gene end by 5 bases; junction bases not matched to a gene: 4. The CDR3 sequence is CASNTSGSNNEQFF. In DNA form, the CDR3 reads TGTGCCAGCAACACTAGCGGGAGTAACAATGAGCAGTTCTTC.

This chain links TRBV13 with TRBJ1-1; 8 bases map to TRBD1. The CDR3 has 16 residues. CDR1 and CDR2 from the germline V gene are PRHDT and FYEKMQ (reference sequence). V lost 5 bases to trimming and J lost 1 base; unmatched junction nucleotides: 9. This CDR3 is CASSPPAGGGNTEAFF. In nucleotides, the CDR3 is TGTGCCAGCAGCCCCCCGGCAGGGGGCGGGAACACTGAAGCTTTCTTT.

The rearrangement links TRBV19 to TRBJ1-2, with no clear D. The CDR3 spans 11 residues. Germline loops: CDR1 LNHDA, CDR2 SQIVND (reference sequence). The V end lost 10 bases, the J end lost 4 bases, and 10 bases lay between the germline ends. CDR3 DNA: TGTGCCACCTCGACGGGCTATGGCTACACCTTC. This gives the protein CATSTGYGYTF.

This clone was counted a few times. This chain connects TRBV4-2 to TRBJ1-1; 7 bases are shared with TRBD1. Germline V gene lookup returns CDR1 LGHNA and CDR2 YNFKEQ. After removal of 1 base from V and 4 bases from J, the junction contained 9 bases not matched to a gene. The CDR3 has 16 amino acids. The CDR3 sequence is CASSQAGWDRITEAFF. The CDR3 nucleotides read TGTGCCAGCAGCCAAGCTGGGTGGGACAGAATCACTGAAGCTTTCTTT.

The chain combines TRBV4-2 with TRBJ1-2, with D maybe TRBD1 (5 bases). CDR1 is LGHNA, CDR2 YNFKEQ, per germline. The CDR3 consists of 14 residues. Trimming stripped 4 bases from V and 8 bases from J, with 17 bases between. CDR3 amino acids: CASSPTGTHTGYTF. DNA for the CDR3: TGTGCCAGCAGCCCGACCGGGACTCACACCGGCTACACCTTC.

This chain links TRBV4-3 with TRBJ1-5; tentatively, D is TRBD1 (5 bases). Germline V CDR1 and CDR2: LGHNA, YSLEER. CDR3 length equals 13 residues. V was clipped by 5 bases and J by 3 bases, with 8 bases between them. In DNA, the CDR3 is TGCGCCAGCAGCGCGGGGGTCAATCAGCCCCAGCATTTT. Translating it yields CASSAGVNQPQHF.

The J gene is TRBJ2-7, the V gene TRBV7-2; D might be TRBD2 (6 bases). Germline V gives CDR1 SGHTA, CDR2 FQGNSA. This CDR3 contains 13 residues. V lost 1 base to trimming and J lost 6 bases, with 10 bases between them. In DNA form, the CDR3 reads TGTGCCAGCAGCTTAGACGGGGGTATCGAGCAGTACTTC. It is translated as CASSLDGGIEQYF.

The gene calls are TRBV29-1 and TRBJ2-7; weak D call: TRBD2 (6 bases). Deletions cut 4 bases from V and 2 bases from J, with 15 bases between. CDR3 length: 14 residues. Looked up from germline, CDR1 is SQVTM and CDR2 is ANQGSEA. The CDR3 sequence: CSVGVSGRTYEQYF. CDR3 DNA: TGCAGCGTTGGGGTGAGCGGGCGTACCTACGAGCAGTACTTC.

V usage is TRBV27 and J usage is TRBJ2-1; tentatively, D is TRBD2 (5 bases). The germline V gene encodes CDR1 MNHEY and CDR2 SMNVEV (reference sequence). The CDR3 consists of 12 residues. The CDR3 DNA follows: TGTGCGTCCGTCGGGGTCTACAATGAGCAGTTCTTC. This sequence encodes CASVGVYNEQFF.

This chain joins TRBV7-2 and TRBJ1-4; 10 bases are a match to TRBD1. Losses at the gene ends were 6 bases for V and 7 bases for J; bases not matched to a gene: 5. This CDR3 region has 14 residues. The germline CDR1 and CDR2 sequences are SGHTA and FQGNSA. CDR3 coding DNA: TGTGCCAGCAGACCCGGGACAGGGGTTGAAAAACTGTTTTTT. Encoded protein: CASRPGTGVEKLFF. The full variable domain, rest sourced from reference TRBV7-2 and TRBJ1-4, is GAGVSQSPSNKVTEKGKDVELRCDPISGHTALYWYRQSLGQGLEFLIYFQGNSAPDKSGLPSDRFSAERTGGSVSTLTIQRTQQEDSAVYLCASRPGTGVEKLFFGSGTQLSVL.

This rearrangement joins TRBV13 to TRBJ1-3; D possibly corresponds to TRBD1 (6 bases). The germline V gene encodes CDR1 PRHDT and CDR2 FYEKMQ (reference sequence). The germline V and J ends were trimmed by 5 bases and 7 bases, with 15 bases remaining between them. This CDR3 is 14 amino acids long. CDR3 nucleotide sequence: TGTGCCAGCAGCCTATGGACAGCCCGCAACACCATATATTTT. It specifies CASSLWTARNTIYF.

V gene TRBV20-1 combines with J gene TRBJ1-1; D uncertain. CDR1 is DFQATT and CDR2 is SNEGSKA in the germline V gene (reference sequence). Between the trimmed V and J ends, which lost 3 bases and 11 bases, there was a span of 10 bases. This CDR3 region has 10 residues. CDR3 DNA: TGCAGTGCTAGCGTCCTCGAGGCTTTCTTT. This codes for CSASVLEAFF.

V gene TRBV4-2 combines with J gene TRBJ1-1; 8 bases are a match to TRBD1. From germline, CDR1 is LGHNA and CDR2 YNFKEQ. The CDR3 covers 14 residues. J gave up 6 bases and V 3 bases, and 6 bases lay outside the gene matches. As DNA, the CDR3 is TGTGCCAGCAGCCAGGCAGGGGGCGTCGCTGAAGCTTTCTTT. Protein sequence: CASSQAGGVAEAFF.

V is TRBV2 and J is TRBJ2-5, with TRBD1 identical over 7 bases. J lost 2 bases, V lost 5 bases, and 8 bases had no gene match. This CDR3 is built from 15 residues. The germline V gene has CDR1 SNHLY and CDR2 FYNNEI. The CDR3 DNA sequence: TGTGCCAGCAGTAAAACCGGGACAGATCAAGAGACCCAGTACTTC. It codes for CASSKTGTDQETQYF.

This chain uses TRBV5-1 with TRBJ2-7, with TRBD2 identical over 11 bases. Trimming cost V 5 bases and J 3 bases; bases outside gene matches: 4. The germline CDR1 and CDR2 sequences are SGHRS and YFSETQ. The CDR3 spans 14 residues. CDR3 sequence reads: CASSYGTSGYEQYF. Written as DNA, the CDR3 is TGCGCCAGCAGTTACGGGACTAGCGGCTACGAGCAGTACTTC.

In its sample, this clone was seen once. V gene TRBV7-6 combines with J gene TRBJ2-3; the match to TRBD2 covers 8 bases. The V and J ends lost 0 bases and 6 bases, in that order; junction bases with no gene match: 8. CDR1 SGHVS and CDR2 FNYEAQ come from the germline V gene. The CDR3 is made up of 16 amino acids. The CDR3 loop reads CASSLAGTREGDTQYF. CDR3 DNA sequence: TGTGCCAGCAGCTTAGCCGGGACTAGGGAAGGGGATACGCAGTATTTT.

The chain recombines TRBV7-6 with TRBJ2-1; D is perhaps TRBD1 (5 bases). The CDR3 covers 16 residues. Germline-derived CDR1 and CDR2 are SGHVS and FNYEAQ. V shed 3 bases and J shed 5 bases, with 17 bases lying between them. CDR3 sequence reads: CASSFNAGPWDNEQFF. As DNA, the CDR3 is TGTGCCAGCAGCTTTAATGCAGGGCCTTGGGACAATGAGCAGTTCTTC.

This sequence joins TRBV6-5 and TRBJ1-6; D call uncertain. The V gene's germline CDR1 is MNHEY and CDR2 SVGAGI. Trimming left V 0 bases short and J 6 bases short, with 12 bases between. The CDR3 is made up of 16 amino acids. The chain's CDR3 is CASSYSAKTTNSPLHF. The CDR3 coding sequence is TGTGCCAGCAGTTACTCGGCTAAGACTACTAATTCACCCCTCCACTTT.